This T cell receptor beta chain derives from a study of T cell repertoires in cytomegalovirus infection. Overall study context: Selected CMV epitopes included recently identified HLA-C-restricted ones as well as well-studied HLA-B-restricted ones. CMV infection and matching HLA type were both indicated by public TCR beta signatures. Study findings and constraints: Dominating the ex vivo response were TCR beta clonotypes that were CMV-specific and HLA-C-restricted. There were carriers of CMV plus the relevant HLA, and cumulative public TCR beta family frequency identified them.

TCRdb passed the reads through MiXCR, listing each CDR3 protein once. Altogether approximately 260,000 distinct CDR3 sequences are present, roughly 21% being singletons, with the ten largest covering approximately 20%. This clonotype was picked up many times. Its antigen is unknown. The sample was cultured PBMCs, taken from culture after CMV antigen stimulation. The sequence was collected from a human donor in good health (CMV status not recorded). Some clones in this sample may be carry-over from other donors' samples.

The CDR3 DNA reads as TGTGCCAGCAGCTTCACGGGGGAGACCACAGATACGCAGTATTTT. This codes for CASSFTGETTDTQYF. This chain connects TRBV7-9 to TRBJ2-3; the D gene is possibly TRBD2 (6 bases). CDR1 SEHNR and CDR2 FQNEAQ come from the germline V gene (reference sequence). The ends were cut back, 3 bases at V and 2 bases at J, with 12 bases in the middle. The CDR3 is 15 residues long.